The 23 T cell receptor beta chains below were found in one sample sequenced in a study of shared clonotypes between healthy human individuals (TCRdb year 2020). Library creation used the immunoSEQ multiplex PCR assay. Imported from immuneACCESS, the table was reduced by TCRdb to in-frame sequences with V and J called. These copies leave out some clones; in studies compared against another copy, an unresolved V gene accounts for under half, and the cause of the remainder is not known. The sample records a few million clones, more than 90% of which are singletons. The leading ten clones occupy less than 0.15% of the sample. Sequenced sample: naive CD4+ T cells sorted from blood. The sample's cell subset or site label, decoded: CD45RA+ positively selected. Source of these receptors: a man younger than 30 in good health.

This rearrangement joins TRBV5-1 to TRBJ2-4; 12 positions agree with TRBD2. The CDR3 sequence is 19 residues long. Germline V lookup: CDR1 SGHRS, CDR2 YFSETQ. With 3 bases clipped from V and 7 bases from J, the junction kept 17 bases outside the gene matches. The DNA for the CDR3 is TGCGCCAGCAGCTCTAGACTAGCGGGAGATCTCCCTAAGCGTAACATTCAGTACTTC. Encoded protein: CASSSRLAGDLPKRNIQYF.

The chain joins TRBV5-1 to TRBJ1-4; maybe TRBD1 (6 bases). Germline V CDR1 and CDR2: SGHRS, YFSETQ. The V end was cut by 0 bases, the J end by 8 bases, with 17 bases between. This CDR3 contains 16 residues. The CDR3 loop is CASSLAGGRVSEKLFF. CDR3 sequence (DNA): TGCGCCAGCAGCTTGGCCGGGGGCAGGGTGAGCGAAAAACTGTTTTTT. Complete variable domain (other parts from reference TRBV5-1 and TRBJ1-4): KAGVTQTPRYLIKTRGQQVTLSCSPISGHRSVSWYQQTPGQGLQFLFEYFSETQRNKGNFPGRFSGRQFSNSRSEMNVSTLELGDSALYLCASSLAGGRVSEKLFFGSGTQLSVL.

This sequence joins TRBV28 and TRBJ1-4; D unclear. Germline V gene data show CDR1 as MDHEN and CDR2 as SYDVKM. Trimming pared 8 bases from V and 8 bases from J, leaving 15 bases between. The CDR3 is made up of 13 amino acids. The chain's CDR3 is CASHRSGNEKLFF. The CDR3 DNA sequence: TGTGCCAGCCATCGGAGCGGAAACGAAAAACTGTTTTTT.

The J gene is TRBJ2-7, the V gene TRBV2, with D perhaps TRBD1 or TRBD2 (6 bases each). The CDR3 has 16 residues. V lost 2 bases, J lost 2 bases, and 16 bases lay in between. Germline V CDR1 and CDR2: SNHLY, FYNNEI. The CDR3 sequence is CASSEPGANVPYEQYF. DNA for the CDR3: TGTGCCAGCAGTGAACCGGGGGCCAACGTTCCCTACGAGCAGTACTTC.

This chain joins TRBV6-1 and TRBJ1-2; 7 nucleotides match TRBD1. The CDR3 has 19 residues. Germline CDR1 reads MNHNS; CDR2 reads SASEGT. The V and J ends lost 1 base and 5 bases, in that order; junction bases with no gene match: 19. The CDR3 spells CASSEVEGHRDRTSYGYTF. The CDR3 DNA follows: TGTGCCAGCAGTGAAGTCGAAGGGCATCGGGACAGAACATCATATGGCTACACCTTC.

This clone was counted a few times. The chain links TRBV7-8 to TRBJ2-7, with a tentative D call TRBD2 (6 bases). The ends were cut back, 5 bases at V and 2 bases at J, with 13 bases in the middle. CDR1 and CDR2 from the germline V gene are SGHVS and FQNEAQ. The CDR3 loop spans 14 amino acids. The CDR3 here is CASSTTRTTYEQYF. The CDR3 coding sequence is TGTGCCAGCAGCACGACTAGAACCACCTACGAGCAGTACTTC.

This rearrangement joins TRBV5-4 to TRBJ2-7, with D possibly matching TRBD2 (5 bases). In germline, CDR1 is SGHNT, CDR2 YYREEE (reference sequence). V was shortened by 4 bases and J by 5 bases, with 7 bases between the two germline ends. CDR3 size: 11 residues. The CDR3 here is CASSQEDEQYF. The CDR3 DNA reads TGTGCCAGCAGCCAGGAGGACGAGCAGTACTTC.

The V call is TRBV6-1, the J call TRBJ1-6; D call uncertain. V was trimmed by 5 bases and J by 4 bases, leaving 9 bases between them. This CDR3 is built from 14 residues. Germline lookup yields CDR1 MNHNS and CDR2 SASEGT. The CDR3 loop is CASSQTGYNSPLHF. The DNA for the CDR3 is TGTGCCAGCAGTCAGACTGGATATAATTCACCCCTCCACTTT.

The gene calls are TRBV9 and TRBJ2-7; D not resolved. Germline CDR1 SGDLS, CDR2 YYNGEE. CDR3 length equals 15 residues. V lost 0 bases and J lost 2, with 12 bases in between. The CDR3 nucleotides are TGTGCCAGCAGCGTAGGGTCCAACGGCGCCTACGAGCAGTACTTC. It is translated as CASSVGSNGAYEQYF.

This chain links TRBV7-9 with TRBJ2-2; no firm D call. The germline gives CDR1 SEHNR, CDR2 FQNEAQ (reference sequence). This CDR3 comprises 14 residues. V lost 5 bases and J 2 bases, leaving 9 bases between the germline ends. As DNA, the CDR3 is TGTGCCAGCAGCACTTTAGCAAACACCGGGGAGCTGTTTTTT. Translating gives CASSTLANTGELFF.

This chain links TRBV11-2 with TRBJ2-7; D assignment may be TRBD1 or TRBD2 (6 bases each). Trimming pared 5 bases from V and 6 bases from J, leaving 17 bases between. Germline CDR1 is SGHAT and CDR2 is FQNNGV. CDR3 length: 14 residues. CDR3 region: CASSIRQEGSEQYF. The CDR3 DNA is TGTGCCAGCAGCATTAGACAGGAGGGAAGCGAGCAGTACTTC. Full variable domain (outside the CDR3, taken from reference TRBV11-2 and TRBJ2-7): EAGVAQSPRYKIIEKRQSVAFWCNPISGHATLYWYQQILGQGPKLLIQFQNNGVVDDSQLPKDRFSAERLKGVDSTLKIQPAKLEDSAVYLCASSIRQEGSEQYFGPGTRLTVT.

The chain combines TRBV7-2 with TRBJ2-4; D is possibly TRBD1 (6 bases). Germline-derived CDR1 and CDR2 are SGHTA and FQGNSA. There are 14 residues in the CDR3. The ends were cut back, 5 bases at V and 9 bases at J, with 17 bases in the middle. The CDR3 nucleotides read TGTGCCAGCAGCCCGTCGGTATTGGGGGCCATTCAGTACTTC. As protein: CASSPSVLGAIQYF.

The V and J genes are TRBV27 and TRBJ2-3; D is possibly TRBD2 (6 bases). CDR3 size: 16 residues. With 6 bases removed from V and 3 bases from J, the gap between germline ends came to 19 bases. The germline CDR1 and CDR2 sequences are MNHEY and SMNVEV (reference sequence). The CDR3 nucleotides are TGTGCCAGCAGGAACCCCTCATCGGCGGGGACAGATACGCAGTATTTT. Protein sequence: CASRNPSSAGTDTQYF.

The chain carries TRBV28 and TRBJ2-7; possibly TRBD1 or TRBD2 for D (5 bases each). CDR3 length: 12 amino acids. V lost 8 bases, J lost 2 bases, and 10 bases lay in between. Germline CDR1 is MDHEN and CDR2 is SYDVKM. The CDR3 sequence: CASGTWAYEQYF. CDR3 DNA: TGTGCCAGCGGGACCTGGGCCTACGAGCAGTACTTC.

This chain uses TRBV27 with TRBJ1-4; 9 nucleotides agree with TRBD1. Trimming at V came to 6 bases and at J to 8 bases, leaving 7 bases not matched to a gene. This CDR3 has 14 amino acids. CDR1 is MNHEY, CDR2 SMNVEV, per germline (reference sequence). This chain's CDR3 is CASRPRTGEEKLFF. In nucleotides, the CDR3 is TGTGCCAGCAGGCCCCGGACAGGGGAGGAAAAACTGTTTTTT.

The chain recombines TRBV13 with TRBJ2-3, with 8 bases that match TRBD2. CDR1 PRHDT and CDR2 FYEKMQ come from the germline V gene (reference sequence). CDR3 length: 17 residues. With V trimmed by 8 bases and J by 5 bases, 18 bases remained unmatched. CDR3: CASWKRLAGLLEDTQYF. The CDR3 nucleotides read TGTGCCAGCTGGAAGCGGCTAGCGGGTCTTCTGGAAGATACGCAGTATTTT.

This clone was seen a single time. V and J are TRBV5-4 and TRBJ2-1; perhaps TRBD1 as D (6 bases). Looked up from germline, CDR1 is SGHNT and CDR2 is YYREEE (reference sequence). There are 17 residues in the CDR3. The V gene lost 0 bases and the J gene lost 2 bases, with 15 bases spanning the gap. The CDR3 DNA is TGTGCCAGCAGCTTGGGGGCCCCAGGGGCTACCTACAATGAGCAGTTCTTC. This sequence encodes CASSLGAPGATYNEQFF.

The genes are TRBV27 and TRBJ2-7; D is undetermined. Trimming left V 8 bases short and J 6 bases short, with 2 bases between. Germline lookup yields CDR1 MNHEY and CDR2 SMNVEV (reference sequence). The CDR3 is 8 residues long. CDR3 protein: CASPEQYF. CDR3 coding DNA: TGTGCCAGCCCCGAGCAGTACTTC.

The chain links TRBV7-2 to TRBJ2-3; D is unresolved. Germline CDR1 reads SGHTA; CDR2 reads FQGNSA. V lost 5 bases, J lost 6 bases, and 15 bases lay in between. The CDR3 loop spans 14 amino acids. CDR3 amino acids: CASSLASAGDTQYF. CDR3 in DNA: TGTGCCAGCAGCCTTGCCTCGGCCGGCGATACGCAGTATTTT.

To note about this clone: The same CDR3 also results from other DNA sequences found in this sample. This chain connects TRBV27 to TRBJ2-7; 10 bases agree with TRBD1. With V trimmed by 6 bases and J by 2 bases, 4 bases remained unmatched. Per germline, CDR1 MNHEY and CDR2 SMNVEV (reference sequence). There are 14 residues in the CDR3. The CDR3 nucleotides are TGTGCCAGCAGCAGGACAGGGGGAACCTACGAGCAGTACTTC. Encoded protein: CASSRTGGTYEQYF.

The rearrangement joins TRBV4-1 to TRBJ2-1; D is perhaps TRBD2 (6 bases). Germline-derived CDR1 and CDR2 are MGHRA and YSYEKL. This CDR3 has 15 residues. With 4 bases removed from V and 2 bases from J, the gap between germline ends came to 12 bases. CDR3 protein: CASSPGTGAYNEQFF. The CDR3 bases are TGCGCCAGCAGCCCCGGGACTGGCGCCTACAATGAGCAGTTCTTC.

This sequence joins TRBV5-1 and TRBJ2-5; 11 positions match TRBD2. J lost 3 bases, V lost 2 bases, and 3 bases had no gene match. This CDR3 has 15 residues. Germline lookup yields CDR1 SGHRS and CDR2 YFSETQ. CDR3 in amino acids: CASSFGSGGEETQYF. The CDR3 nucleotides are TGCGCCAGCAGCTTTGGTAGCGGGGGGGAAGAGACCCAGTACTTC.

The CDR3 loop reads CASSPETGGVETQYF. DNA for the CDR3: TGTGCCAGCTCACCTGAGACAGGGGGCGTAGAGACCCAGTACTTC. J is TRBJ2-5 and V is TRBV18; 10 bases agree with TRBD1. This CDR3 comprises 15 residues. CDR1 is KGHSH, CDR2 LQKENI, per germline. Trimming at V came to 3 bases and at J to 4 bases, leaving 5 bases not matched to a gene.